One and the same sample provided the 28 T cell receptor beta chains below, sequenced in a study of beta chain features in type 1 diabetes. These receptors' targets are unknown. Reverse transcription of all isolated RNA meant that expressed TCRB transcripts were sequenced. Clones were sequenced by immunoSEQ multiplex PCR, and TCRdb holds only the in-frame ones, with some missing. The profile covers about 280,000 clones, with 15% appearing a single time and approximately 0.015% taken by the ten largest. Study-wide points: Within each of all four CD4+ subsets, Type 1 diabetes patients had TCRB CDR3s that were moderately but significantly shorter.

The specimen sequenced was naive CD4+ T cells from blood. The receptors here all came from a man between 18 and 35 years old with type 1 diabetes.

The V gene is TRBV29-1, the J gene TRBJ1-5, with 8 bases fitting TRBD1. This CDR3 is 17 amino acids long. Germline V lookup: CDR1 SQVTM, CDR2 ANQGSEA. V dropped 5 bases and J dropped 0; count of bases not matched to a gene: 12. CDR3 protein: CSVTRTGPELSNQPQHF. The CDR3 DNA sequence: TGCAGCGTTACCCGGACAGGGCCCGAACTTAGCAATCAGCCCCAGCATTTT.

The V gene is TRBV19, the J gene TRBJ2-1; 7 bases align to TRBD1. V lost 6 bases, J lost 2 bases, and 10 bases stayed unmatched. Germline-derived CDR1 and CDR2 are LNHDA and SQIVND (reference sequence). This CDR3 has 16 amino acids. CDR3 loop: CASSALPGQTYNEQFF. CDR3 bases: TGTGCCAGTAGCGCCTTACCGGGACAGACCTACAATGAGCAGTTCTTC.

The J gene is TRBJ1-5, the V gene TRBV7-2; 7 bases fit TRBD1. The CDR3 loop spans 14 amino acids. V was pared by 5 bases and J by 3 bases, with 4 bases of the junction left unmatched. Per the germline V gene, CDR1 is SGHTA and CDR2 is FQGNSA. CDR3 in amino acids: CASSTGQNNQPQHF. The CDR3, as DNA: TGTGCCAGCAGCACGGGACAGAACAATCAGCCCCAGCATTTT.

This clone was seen more than once but under ten times. The J gene is TRBJ1-4, the V gene TRBV5-1; TRBD1 matches 10 bases. Germline CDR1 reads SGHRS; CDR2 reads YFSETQ. The trim removed 4 bases at V and 5 bases at J, leaving 5 bases unmatched. The CDR3 sequence is 15 residues long. As DNA, the CDR3 is TGCGCCAGCAGCCCACGGGGACAGGGGAATGAAAAACTGTTTTTT. Translated: CASSPRGQGNEKLFF.

This clone was seen a few times. The chain couples TRBV13 to TRBJ2-1, with D possibly matching TRBD2 (5 bases). The ends were cut back, 6 bases at V and 2 bases at J, with 14 bases in the middle. Germline assignment: CDR1 PRHDT and CDR2 FYEKMQ (reference sequence). This CDR3 has 15 amino acids. This CDR3 reads CASRGSSPPYNEQFF. CDR3 nucleotide sequence: TGTGCCAGCAGGGGCTCTAGCCCGCCCTACAATGAGCAGTTCTTC. The entire variable domain, with the rest obtained from reference TRBV13 and TRBJ2-1, is as follows: AAGVIQSPRHLIKEKRETATLKCYPIPRHDTVYWYQQGPGQDPQFLISFYEKMQSDKGSIPDRFSAQQFSDYHSELNMSSLELGDSALYFCASRGSSPPYNEQFFGPGTRLTVL.

This clone was seen a few times. The V call is TRBV28, the J call TRBJ2-7; 7 bases are shared with TRBD2. Germline CDR1 MDHEN, CDR2 SYDVKM. J lost 2 bases, V lost 5 bases, and 12 bases had no gene match. The CDR3 sequence is 16 residues long. The CDR3 DNA reads as TGTGCCAGCAGTACCTACAGTAGCGGGCGGGCCTACGAGCAGTACTTC. Protein product: CASSTYSSGRAYEQYF.

This clone was recorded a few times. This rearrangement joins TRBV7-8 to TRBJ1-3; no firm D call. Germline lookup yields CDR1 SGHVS and CDR2 FQNEAQ. Trimming shortened V by 2 bases and J by 0 bases, and 5 bases separated the two germline ends. This CDR3 region has 14 residues. The CDR3 region has the DNA TGTGCCAGCAGCTTATCATCCTCTGGAAACACCATATATTTT. It translates to CASSLSSSGNTIYF.

A few counts support this clone. The rearrangement joins TRBV5-1 to TRBJ1-3, with D tentatively TRBD1 (6 bases). Germline loops: CDR1 SGHRS, CDR2 YFSETQ. This CDR3 has 17 residues. Trimming pared 2 bases from V and 0 bases from J, leaving 15 bases between. The CDR3 sequence: CASSLQPAGASGNTIYF. The DNA of the CDR3 is TGCGCCAGCAGCTTACAACCGGCAGGGGCCTCTGGAAACACCATATATTTT.

The V and J genes are TRBV10-1 and TRBJ2-6; 9 positions agree with TRBD1. This CDR3 region has 18 residues. In germline, CDR1 is WNHNN, CDR2 SYGVQD (reference sequence). V lost 2 bases to trimming and J lost 0 bases; unmatched junction nucleotides: 5. The CDR3 DNA reads TGCGCCAGCAGTGAGATACTGGACAGGGGCTCTGGGGCCAACGTCCTGACTTTC. Its translation is CASSEILDRGSGANVLTF.

The CDR3 here is CASSPRPTGNNQPQHF. DNA of the CDR3: TGTGCCAGCAGTCCCCGACCGACAGGGAACAATCAGCCCCAGCATTTT. The chain recombines TRBV27 with TRBJ1-5; 7 bases are shared with TRBD1. J gave up 3 bases and V 5 bases, and 10 bases lay outside the gene matches. The CDR3 spans 16 residues. Germline V gives CDR1 MNHEY, CDR2 SMNVEV (reference sequence).

The CDR3 bases are TGTGCCAGTACCGTGACAGGGGATCAGCCCCAGCATTTT. It specifies CASTVTGDQPQHF. The chain carries TRBV19 and TRBJ1-5; 8 bases line up with TRBD1. Germline loops: CDR1 LNHDA, CDR2 SQIVND (reference sequence). There are 13 residues in the CDR3. J gave up 5 bases and V 7 bases, and 4 bases lay outside the gene matches. The entire variable domain, with the rest obtained from reference TRBV19 and TRBJ1-5, is as follows: DGGITQSPKYLFRKEGQNVTLSCEQNLNHDAMYWYRQDPGQGLRLIYYSQIVNDFQKGDIAEGYSVSREKKESFPLTVTSAQKNPTAFYLCASTVTGDQPQHFGDGTRLSIL.

The chain couples TRBV7-9 to TRBJ1-2, with D possibly matching TRBD1 (6 bases). The CDR3 is 15 residues long. V dropped 5 bases and J dropped 4 bases, with 17 bases sitting between them. Germline CDR1 reads SEHNR; CDR2 reads FQNEAQ (reference sequence). CDR3 loop: CASSQNRDTPYGYTF. CDR3 DNA sequence: TGTGCCAGCAGCCAGAACCGGGACACTCCCTATGGCTACACCTTC.

This clone was counted a few times. J is TRBJ2-2 and V is TRBV5-4; tentative D call: TRBD1 (7 bases). Germline assignment: CDR1 SGHNT and CDR2 YYREEE (reference sequence). Between the trimmed V and J ends, which lost 3 bases and 2 bases, there was a span of 17 bases. This CDR3 is built from 17 residues. CDR3 sequence reads: CASSSRGARANTGELFF. DNA of the CDR3: TGTGCCAGCAGCTCCAGGGGGGCCAGGGCAAACACCGGGGAGCTGTTTTTT. The whole variable domain, remainder taken from reference TRBV5-4 and TRBJ2-2, is ETGVTQSPTHLIKTRGQQVTLRCSSQSGHNTVSWYQQALGQGPQFIFQYYREEENGRGNFPPRFSGLQFPNYSSELNVNALELDDSALYLCASSSRGARANTGELFFGEGSRLTVL.

This clone came up a few times. This chain connects TRBV4-1 to TRBJ1-3; TRBD1 agrees at 9 bases. Looked up from germline, CDR1 is MGHRA and CDR2 is YSYEKL. The CDR3 is 17 residues long. With 0 bases clipped from V and 3 bases from J, the junction kept 6 bases outside the gene matches. CDR3 loop: CASSQDGRTGVGNTIYF. The DNA of the CDR3 is TGCGCCAGCAGCCAAGATGGGAGGACAGGGGTTGGAAACACCATATATTTT.

This chain links TRBV5-1 with TRBJ2-7; perhaps TRBD1 as D (6 bases). Trimming shortened V by 3 bases and J by 0 bases, and 10 bases separated the two germline ends. The CDR3 covers 14 residues. Germline CDR1 reads SGHRS; CDR2 reads YFSETQ. The CDR3 DNA reads as TGCGCCAGCAGCTCCCGGGGACACTCCTACGAGCAGTACTTC. Its protein is CASSSRGHSYEQYF. Complete variable domain (other parts from reference TRBV5-1 and TRBJ2-7): KAGVTQTPRYLIKTRGQQVTLSCSPISGHRSVSWYQQTPGQGLQFLFEYFSETQRNKGNFPGRFSGRQFSNSRSEMNVSTLELGDSALYLCASSSRGHSYEQYFGPGTRLTVT.

The chain recombines TRBV7-9 with TRBJ2-1; 7 nucleotides line up with TRBD2. CDR1 SEHNR and CDR2 FQNEAQ come from the germline V gene (reference sequence). The CDR3 has 17 amino acids. The V gene end was trimmed by 2 bases and the J gene end by 10 bases; junction bases not matched to a gene: 17. CDR3 sequence reads: CASSLTGGYLVRWEQFF. CDR3 bases: TGTGCCAGCAGCTTAACGGGAGGTTATCTGGTGAGGTGGGAGCAGTTCTTC.

In regard to this clone: The same CDR3 also results from other DNA sequences found in this sample. The V and J genes are TRBV19 and TRBJ1-2; 8 bases align to TRBD1. CDR1 and CDR2 (germline): LNHDA, SQIVND (reference sequence). V trimming: 3 bases; J trimming: 2 bases; junction bases outside the gene matches: 2. The length of the CDR3 is 14 residues. Written as DNA, the CDR3 is TGTGCCAGTAGTATCGACAGGGGAAACTATGGCTACACCTTC. It translates to CASSIDRGNYGYTF.

This clone was observed a few times. The chain combines TRBV10-3 with TRBJ2-7; 8 bases align to TRBD2. This CDR3 has 14 residues. Germline V gene lookup returns CDR1 ENHRY and CDR2 SYGVKD. Germline trimming cut 4 bases from V and 2 bases from J; bases unmatched to any gene: 4. For the CDR3, the DNA is TGTGCCATCAGTGCTGGTAGCGGGACCTACGAGCAGTACTTC. It specifies CAISAGSGTYEQYF.

The J gene is TRBJ2-7, the V gene TRBV2; 12 bases are a match to TRBD2. Germline V gives CDR1 SNHLY, CDR2 FYNNEI. The junction had 1 base not matched to a gene; V was cut back by 7 bases and J by 3 bases. The CDR3 spans 13 residues. The CDR3 region has the DNA TGTGCCAGCAAGACTAGCGGGAGCTACGAGCAGTACTTC. The encoded protein is CASKTSGSYEQYF.

The chain employs TRBV20-1 and TRBJ1-2, with a possible D match to TRBD1 (5 bases). V was pared by 3 bases and J by 5 bases, with 7 bases between. Germline V gives CDR1 DFQATT, CDR2 SNEGSKA (reference sequence). This CDR3 is built from 11 residues. The CDR3 region has the DNA TGCAGTGCTAGTGGGGGGTATGGCTACACCTTC. Translating it yields CSASGGYGYTF.

This clone was found a few times. The chain links TRBV5-1 to TRBJ2-1; 10 positions agree with TRBD2. This CDR3 is 15 amino acids long. Losses at the gene ends were 4 bases for V and 7 bases for J; bases not matched to a gene: 8. Germline lookup yields CDR1 SGHRS and CDR2 YFSETQ. The CDR3 is CASSPKRGGSNEQFF. The CDR3 DNA reads TGCGCCAGCAGCCCCAAGCGGGGGGGGTCAAATGAGCAGTTCTTC.

The gene calls are TRBV28 and TRBJ2-1; TRBD2 matches 9 bases. The CDR3 contains 14 residues. The trim removed 9 bases at V and 10 bases at J, leaving 13 bases unmatched. Germline V gives CDR1 MDHEN, CDR2 SYDVKM. CDR3 DNA: TGTGCCAGTCGACTAGCGGCGGTATTCGACGAGCAGTTCTTC. It yields the protein CASRLAAVFDEQFF. The full variable domain, its missing parts supplied by reference TRBV28 and TRBJ2-1, is DVKVTQSSRYLVKRTGEKVFLECVQDMDHENMFWYRQDPGLGLRLIYFSYDVKMKEKGDIPEGYSVSREKKERFSLILESASTNQTSMYLCASRLAAVFDEQFFGPGTRLTVL.

This clone was seen more than once but under ten times. The V call is TRBV28, the J call TRBJ2-2; perhaps TRBD1 as D (6 bases). Germline CDR1 reads MDHEN; CDR2 reads SYDVKM. The CDR3 runs 14 residues. Trimming stripped 6 bases from V and 5 bases from J, with 13 bases between. DNA of the CDR3: TGTGCCAGCAGCTACTCAGACAGGACCGGGGAGCTGTTTTTT. It yields the protein CASSYSDRTGELFF.

CDR3 nucleotides: TGTGCCAGCAGACCGGACAGGCGTAGCGGCTACACCTTC. Translating gives CASRPDRRSGYTF. The chain links TRBV27 to TRBJ1-2; 7 bases are a match to TRBD1. The ends lost 6 bases at V and 8 bases at J; junction bases unmatched: 9. The CDR3 totals 13 residues. Germline CDR1 is MNHEY and CDR2 is SMNVEV (reference sequence).

The chain carries TRBV4-2 and TRBJ1-2, with D perhaps TRBD1 (5 bases). Trimming cost V 0 bases and J 6 bases, with 11 bases left between them. There are 14 residues in the CDR3. Germline CDR1 reads LGHNA; CDR2 reads YNFKEQ. CDR3 coding DNA: TGTGCCAGCAGCCAAGAAGGAGGGACTAATGGCTACACCTTC. As protein: CASSQEGGTNGYTF.

In its sample, this clone was seen a few times. The chain has TRBV7-9 and TRBJ2-7, with 9 bases lining up with TRBD1. This CDR3 comprises 15 residues. Germline trimming cut 4 bases from V and 5 bases from J; bases unmatched to any gene: 9. Germline V gene sequence: CDR1 SEHNR, CDR2 FQNEAQ (reference sequence). This chain's CDR3 is CASSSYRGRGDEQYF. CDR3 DNA: TGTGCCAGCAGCTCCTACAGGGGGCGCGGGGACGAGCAGTACTTC.

This clone was seen a few times. This chain links TRBV19 with TRBJ2-7; tentatively, D is TRBD1 (6 bases). The CDR3 has 14 residues. Germline V lookup: CDR1 LNHDA, CDR2 SQIVND (reference sequence). V lost 5 bases and J 2 bases, leaving 13 bases between the germline ends. CDR3 residues: CASSGAGVTYEQYF. The CDR3 bases are TGTGCCAGTAGTGGGGCAGGGGTGACCTACGAGCAGTACTTC.

As DNA, the CDR3 is TGTGCCAGCAGCCCGCCTAACTCTGGAAACACCATATATTTT. Its protein is CASSPPNSGNTIYF. This chain links TRBV7-9 with TRBJ1-3; no clear D. Germline V gene lookup returns CDR1 SEHNR and CDR2 FQNEAQ (reference sequence). With 5 bases removed from V and 0 bases from J, the gap between germline ends came to 8 bases. This CDR3 has 14 amino acids.